This T cell receptor beta chain came from a study of human T cells and chemical hapten exposure. General study results and limits: DPC sensitization produced no change in TCRs with frequency above 1 in 1000. PT1 expanded TCR counts correlated positively with patch test score. Clustering by CDR3 similarity yielded significantly more large clusters from expanded TCRs than controls.

Unmatched junction bases numbered 1, after V lost 0 bases and J lost 4 bases. Germline lookup yields CDR1 MNHEY and CDR2 SVGAGI. The CDR3 length is 15 residues. TCRdb ran MiXCR on the RACE reads and lists one entry per CDR3 protein. Among approximately 41,000 distinct CDR3 sequences, just under 4% were seen once, and the ten largest hold about 24%. This clonotype was picked up a small number of times. Its antigen is currently unknown. Time point indicated: patch test 1, 2 weeks after DPC sensitization. As to treatment: therapeutic diphenylcyclopropenone sensitization with weekly scalp DPC. The starting material, unfractionated whole blood, was used for total RNA extraction.

The rearrangement uses TRBV6-5 and TRBJ2-2; 8 bases align to TRBD1. The sequences come from whole blood, collected in connection with sensitization to the hapten diphenylcyclopropenone (DPC). This clonotype was obtained from a man in his fifties or sixties with alopecia areata. Some clones in this sample may be carry-over from other donors' samples. CDR3 DNA sequence: TGTGCCAGCAGTTACTCGGACAGGGTCACCGGGGAGCTGTTTTTT. Protein: CASSYSDRVTGELFF.